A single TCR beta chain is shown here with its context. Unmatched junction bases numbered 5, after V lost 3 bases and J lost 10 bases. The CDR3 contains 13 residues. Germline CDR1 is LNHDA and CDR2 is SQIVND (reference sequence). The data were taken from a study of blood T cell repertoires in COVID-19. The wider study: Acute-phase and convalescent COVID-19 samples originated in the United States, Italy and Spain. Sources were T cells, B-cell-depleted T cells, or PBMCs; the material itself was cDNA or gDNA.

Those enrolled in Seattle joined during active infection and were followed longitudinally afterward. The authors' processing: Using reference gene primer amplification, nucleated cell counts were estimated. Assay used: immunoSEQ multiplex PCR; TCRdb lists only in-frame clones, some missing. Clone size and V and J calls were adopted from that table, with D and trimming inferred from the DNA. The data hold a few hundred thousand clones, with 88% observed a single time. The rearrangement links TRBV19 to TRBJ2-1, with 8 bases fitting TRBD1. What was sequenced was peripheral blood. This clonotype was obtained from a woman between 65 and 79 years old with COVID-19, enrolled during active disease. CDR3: CASSINRGDEQFF. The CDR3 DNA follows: TGTGCCAGTAGTATCAACAGGGGGGACGAGCAGTTCTTC.